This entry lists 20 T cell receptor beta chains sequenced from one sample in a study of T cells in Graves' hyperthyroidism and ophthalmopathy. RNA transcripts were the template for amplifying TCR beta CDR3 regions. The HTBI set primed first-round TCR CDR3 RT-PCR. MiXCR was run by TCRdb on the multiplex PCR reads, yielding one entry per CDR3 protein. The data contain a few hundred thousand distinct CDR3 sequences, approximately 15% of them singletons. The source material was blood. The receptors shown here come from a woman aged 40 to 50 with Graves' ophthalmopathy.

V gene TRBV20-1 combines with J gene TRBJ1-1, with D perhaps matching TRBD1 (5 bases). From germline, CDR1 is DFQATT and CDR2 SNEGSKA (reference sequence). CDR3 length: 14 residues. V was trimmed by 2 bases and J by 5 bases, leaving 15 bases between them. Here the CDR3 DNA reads TGCAGTGCTAGAATTGGGGGGTGGCAGACTGAAGCTTTCTTT. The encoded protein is CSARIGGWQTEAFF.

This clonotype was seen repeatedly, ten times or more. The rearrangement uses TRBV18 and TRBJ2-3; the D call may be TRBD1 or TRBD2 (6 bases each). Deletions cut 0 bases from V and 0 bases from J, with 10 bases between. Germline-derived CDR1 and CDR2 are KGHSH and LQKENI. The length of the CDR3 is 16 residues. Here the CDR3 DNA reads TGTGCCAGCTCACCACCGGCGGGACAAAGCACAGATACGCAGTATTTT. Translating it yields CASSPPAGQSTDTQYF. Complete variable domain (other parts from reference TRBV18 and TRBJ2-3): NAGVMQNPRHLVRRRGQEARLRCSPMKGHSHVYWYRQLPEEGLKFMVYLQKENIIDESGMPKERFSAEFPKEGPSILRIQQVVRGDSAAYFCASSPPAGQSTDTQYFGPGTRLTVL.

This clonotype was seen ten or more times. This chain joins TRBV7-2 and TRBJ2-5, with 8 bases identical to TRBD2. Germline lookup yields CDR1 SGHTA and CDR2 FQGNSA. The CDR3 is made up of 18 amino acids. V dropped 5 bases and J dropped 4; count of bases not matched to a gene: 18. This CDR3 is CASSPLEVAGRLAETQYF. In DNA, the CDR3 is TGTGCCAGCAGCCCACTTGAGGTAGCGGGGCGTCTAGCAGAGACCCAGTACTTC. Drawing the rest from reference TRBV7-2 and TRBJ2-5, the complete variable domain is GAGVSQSPSNKVTEKGKDVELRCDPISGHTALYWYRQSLGQGLEFLIYFQGNSAPDKSGLPSDRFSAERTGGSVSTLTIQRTQQEDSAVYLCASSPLEVAGRLAETQYFGPGTRLLVL.

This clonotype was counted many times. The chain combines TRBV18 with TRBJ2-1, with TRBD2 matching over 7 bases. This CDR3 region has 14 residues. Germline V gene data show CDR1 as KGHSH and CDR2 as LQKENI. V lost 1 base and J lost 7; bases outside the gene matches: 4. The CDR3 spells CASSPQSGDNEQFF. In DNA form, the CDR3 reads TGTGCCAGCTCACCACAAAGCGGGGATAATGAGCAGTTCTTC. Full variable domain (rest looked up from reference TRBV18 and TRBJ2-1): NAGVMQNPRHLVRRRGQEARLRCSPMKGHSHVYWYRQLPEEGLKFMVYLQKENIIDESGMPKERFSAEFPKEGPSILRIQQVVRGDSAAYFCASSPQSGDNEQFFGPGTRLTVL.

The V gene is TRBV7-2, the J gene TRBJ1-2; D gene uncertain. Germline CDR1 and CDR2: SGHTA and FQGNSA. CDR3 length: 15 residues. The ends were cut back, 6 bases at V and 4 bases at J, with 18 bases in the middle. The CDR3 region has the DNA TGTGCCAGCAGTCCCGGGCCCGGTGAGAGCTATGGCTACACCTTC. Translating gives CASSPGPGESYGYTF.

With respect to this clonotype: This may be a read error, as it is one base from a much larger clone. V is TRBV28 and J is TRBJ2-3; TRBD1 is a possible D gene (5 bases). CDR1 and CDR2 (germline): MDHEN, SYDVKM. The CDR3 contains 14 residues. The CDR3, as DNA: TGTGCCAGCAGTTTAGTAGGGGCTGGAGATACGCAGTGTTTT. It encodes CASSLVGAGDTQCF.

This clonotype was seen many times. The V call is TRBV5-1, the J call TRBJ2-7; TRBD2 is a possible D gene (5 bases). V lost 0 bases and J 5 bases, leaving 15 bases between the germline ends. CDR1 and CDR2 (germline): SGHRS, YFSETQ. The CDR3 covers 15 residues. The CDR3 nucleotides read TGCGCCAGCAGCTTGGCCGGAGGTTTGAGGCACGAGCAGTACTTC. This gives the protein CASSLAGGLRHEQYF.

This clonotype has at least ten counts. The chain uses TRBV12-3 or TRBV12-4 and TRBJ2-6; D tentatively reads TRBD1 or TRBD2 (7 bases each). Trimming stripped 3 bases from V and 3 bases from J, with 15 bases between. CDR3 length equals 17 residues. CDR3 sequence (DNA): TGTGCCAGCAGTTTTTCAGGGGGGGTGGTTGGGGCCAACGTCCTGACTTTC. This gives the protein CASSFSGGVVGANVLTF.

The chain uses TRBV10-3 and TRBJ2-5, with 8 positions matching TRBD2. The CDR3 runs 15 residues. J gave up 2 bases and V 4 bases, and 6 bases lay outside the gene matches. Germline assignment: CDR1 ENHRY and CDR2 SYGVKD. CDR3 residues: CAISVRAGDQETQYF. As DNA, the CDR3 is TGTGCCATCAGTGTCCGAGCGGGGGATCAAGAGACCCAGTACTTC.

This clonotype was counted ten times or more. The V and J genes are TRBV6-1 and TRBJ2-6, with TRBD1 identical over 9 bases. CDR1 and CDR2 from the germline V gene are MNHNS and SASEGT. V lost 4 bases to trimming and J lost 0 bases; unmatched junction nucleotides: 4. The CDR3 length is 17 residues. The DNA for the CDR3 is TGTGCCAGCAGTGGGGACAGGGTTATCTCTGGGGCCAACGTCCTGACTTTC. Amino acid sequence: CASSGDRVISGANVLTF.

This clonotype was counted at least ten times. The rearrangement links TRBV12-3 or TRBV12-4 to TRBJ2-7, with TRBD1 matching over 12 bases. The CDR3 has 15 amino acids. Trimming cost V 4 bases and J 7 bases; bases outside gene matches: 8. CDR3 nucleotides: TGTGCCAGCAGTTCCTCGGGACAGGGGGCGGGGGAGCAGTACTTC. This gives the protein CASSSSGQGAGEQYF.

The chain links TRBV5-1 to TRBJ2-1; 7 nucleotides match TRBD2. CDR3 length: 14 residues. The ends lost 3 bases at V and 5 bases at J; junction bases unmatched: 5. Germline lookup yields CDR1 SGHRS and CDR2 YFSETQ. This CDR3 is CASSSSGGHNEQFF. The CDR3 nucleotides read TGCGCCAGCAGCTCGTCGGGGGGTCACAATGAGCAGTTCTTC.

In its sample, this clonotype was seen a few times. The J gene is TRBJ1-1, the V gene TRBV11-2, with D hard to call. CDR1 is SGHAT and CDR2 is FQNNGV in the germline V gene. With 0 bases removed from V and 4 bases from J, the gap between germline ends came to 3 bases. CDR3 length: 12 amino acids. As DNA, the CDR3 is TGTGCCAGCAGCTTAGATCTCACTGAAGCTTTCTTT. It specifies CASSLDLTEAFF. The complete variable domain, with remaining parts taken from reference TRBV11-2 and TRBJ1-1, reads EAGVAQSPRYKIIEKRQSVAFWCNPISGHATLYWYQQILGQGPKLLIQFQNNGVVDDSQLPKDRFSAERLKGVDSTLKIQPAKLEDSAVYLCASSLDLTEAFFGQGTRLTVV.

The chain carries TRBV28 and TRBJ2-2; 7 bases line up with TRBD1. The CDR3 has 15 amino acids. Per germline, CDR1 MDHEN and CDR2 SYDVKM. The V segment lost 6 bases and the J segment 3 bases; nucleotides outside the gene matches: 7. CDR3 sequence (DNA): TGTGCCAGCAGATATCCTACAGGGGACACCGGGGAGCTGTTTTTT. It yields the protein CASRYPTGDTGELFF.

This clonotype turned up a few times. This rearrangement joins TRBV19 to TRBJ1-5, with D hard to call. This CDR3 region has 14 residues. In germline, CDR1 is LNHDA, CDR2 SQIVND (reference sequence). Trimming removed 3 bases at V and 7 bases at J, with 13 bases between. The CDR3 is CASSIGLPGQPQHF. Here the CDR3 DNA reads TGTGCCAGTAGTATCGGTCTGCCGGGGCAGCCCCAGCATTTT.

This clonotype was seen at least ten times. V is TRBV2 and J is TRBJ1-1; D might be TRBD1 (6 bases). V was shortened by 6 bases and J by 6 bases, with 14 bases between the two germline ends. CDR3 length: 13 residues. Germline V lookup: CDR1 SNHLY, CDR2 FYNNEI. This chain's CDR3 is CASSLYRAAEAFF. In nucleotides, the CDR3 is TGTGCCAGCAGCCTATACAGGGCCGCTGAAGCTTTCTTT.

The CDR3 loop reads CASQTGGTDTQYF. The CDR3, as DNA: TGTGCCAGCCAAACAGGGGGCACAGATACGCAGTATTTT. This rearrangement joins TRBV2 to TRBJ2-3; 7 bases are a match to TRBD1. The CDR3 contains 13 residues. Germline trimming cut 8 bases from V and 1 base from J; bases unmatched to any gene: 3. Germline V CDR1 and CDR2: SNHLY, FYNNEI.

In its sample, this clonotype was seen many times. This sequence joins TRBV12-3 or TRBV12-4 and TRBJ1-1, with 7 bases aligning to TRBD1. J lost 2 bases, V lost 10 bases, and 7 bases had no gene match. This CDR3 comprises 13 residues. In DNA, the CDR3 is TGTGCCACTGGGACAGAGGTAAACACTGAAGCTTTCTTT. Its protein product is CATGTEVNTEAFF.

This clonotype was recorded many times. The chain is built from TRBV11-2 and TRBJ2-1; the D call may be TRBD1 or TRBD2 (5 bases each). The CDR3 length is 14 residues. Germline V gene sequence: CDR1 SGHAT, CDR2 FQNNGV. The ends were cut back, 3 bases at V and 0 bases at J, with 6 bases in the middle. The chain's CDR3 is CASSLGVSYNEQFF. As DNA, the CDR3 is TGTGCCAGCAGCTTGGGGGTCTCCTACAATGAGCAGTTCTTC.

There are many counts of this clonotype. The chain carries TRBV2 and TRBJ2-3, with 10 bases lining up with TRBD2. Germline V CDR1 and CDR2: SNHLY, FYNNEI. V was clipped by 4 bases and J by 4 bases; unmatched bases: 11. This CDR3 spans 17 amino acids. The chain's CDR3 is CASSVSGGGYGADTQYF. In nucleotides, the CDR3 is TGTGCCAGCAGTGTGAGCGGGGGGGGCTATGGCGCAGATACGCAGTATTTT.